This TCR beta chain was observed in a study of cytomegalovirus exposure and HLA in healthy donors. The CDR3 spans 19 residues. The V gene's germline CDR1 is SEHNR and CDR2 FQNEAQ (reference sequence). Deletions cut 5 bases from V and 4 bases from J, with 26 bases between. PCR was performed using 60 Vbeta and 13 Jbeta primers. Sequencing used immunoSEQ multiplex PCR; TCRdb keeps in-frame clones, though not all of them. Of 160,000 or so clones in the sample, over 80% were seen once. The sequenced sample consisted of PBMCs. This receptor was obtained from a woman younger than 30 in good health and CMV-seronegative. The rearrangement links TRBV7-9 to TRBJ2-2; possible D gene TRBD1, 6 bases. The CDR3 coding sequence is TGTGCCAGCAGCCCCTTAGGGAGTGAGGGGACAACCTTCACCGGGGAGCTGTTTTTT. Residues: CASSPLGSEGTTFTGELFF.